The source of this T cell receptor (beta chain) is a study of blood T cell repertoires in COVID-19. A few counts support this clone. In the authors' workflow: The assay estimated nucleated cells by amplifying reference gene primers. This table comes from immunoSEQ multiplex PCR, and its TCRdb copy is limited to in-frame clones, with some not included. The DNA gave D and trimming, while V, J and clone size come from that table. The sample includes fewer than 350,000 clones, 88% of them seen just once. The CDR3 runs 18 residues. Germline V gene lookup returns CDR1 SGDLS and CDR2 YYNGEE. V was clipped by 4 bases and J by 6 bases; unmatched bases: 11.

The receptor comes from a man younger than 35 with active or convalescent COVID-19. The sample consisted of peripheral blood. The chain links TRBV9 to TRBJ2-2; TRBD2 matches 14 bases. The CDR3 bases are TGTGCCAGCAGCCCTGCCTGGGGACTAGCGGGGGCCGCCGGGGAGCTGTTTTTT. Residues: CASSPAWGLAGAAGELFF.